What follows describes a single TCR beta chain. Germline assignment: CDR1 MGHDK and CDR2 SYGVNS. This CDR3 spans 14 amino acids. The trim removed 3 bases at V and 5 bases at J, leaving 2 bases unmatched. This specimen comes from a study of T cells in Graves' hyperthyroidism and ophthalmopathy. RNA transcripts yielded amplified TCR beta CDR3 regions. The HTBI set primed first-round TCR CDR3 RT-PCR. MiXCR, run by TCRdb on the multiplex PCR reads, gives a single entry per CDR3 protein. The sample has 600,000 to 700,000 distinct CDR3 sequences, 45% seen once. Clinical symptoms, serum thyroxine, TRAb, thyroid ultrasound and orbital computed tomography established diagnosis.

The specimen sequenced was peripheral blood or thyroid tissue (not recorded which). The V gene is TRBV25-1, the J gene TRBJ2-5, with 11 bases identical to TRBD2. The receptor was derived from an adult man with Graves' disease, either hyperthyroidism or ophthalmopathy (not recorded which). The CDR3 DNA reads TGTGCCAGCAGTGAGACTAGCGGGGTCGAGACCCAGTACTTC. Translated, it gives CASSETSGVETQYF.